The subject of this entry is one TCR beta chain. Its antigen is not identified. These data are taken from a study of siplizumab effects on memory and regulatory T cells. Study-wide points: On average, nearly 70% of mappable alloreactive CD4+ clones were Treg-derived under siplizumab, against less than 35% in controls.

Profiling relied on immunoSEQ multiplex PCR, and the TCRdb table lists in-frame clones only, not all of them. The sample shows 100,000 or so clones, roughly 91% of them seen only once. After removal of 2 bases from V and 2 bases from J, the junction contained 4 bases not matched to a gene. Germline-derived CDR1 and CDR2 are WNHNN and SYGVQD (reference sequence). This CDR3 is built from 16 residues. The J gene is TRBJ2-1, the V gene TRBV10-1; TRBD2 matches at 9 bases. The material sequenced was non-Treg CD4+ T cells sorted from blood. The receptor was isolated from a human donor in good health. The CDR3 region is CASSEGVAGAYNEQFF. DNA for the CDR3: TGCGCCAGCAGTGAGGGAGTAGCGGGAGCCTACAATGAGCAGTTCTTC.